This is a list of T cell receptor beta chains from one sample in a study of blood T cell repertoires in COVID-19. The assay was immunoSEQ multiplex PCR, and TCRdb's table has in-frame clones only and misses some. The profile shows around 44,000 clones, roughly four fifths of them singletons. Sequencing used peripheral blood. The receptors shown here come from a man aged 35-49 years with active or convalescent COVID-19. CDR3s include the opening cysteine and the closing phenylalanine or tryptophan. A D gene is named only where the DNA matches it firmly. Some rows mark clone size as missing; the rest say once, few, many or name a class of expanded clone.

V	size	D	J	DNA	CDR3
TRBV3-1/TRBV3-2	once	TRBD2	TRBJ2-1	TGTGCCAGCAGCTCACTAGCGGGAGACCACAATGAGCAGTTCTTC	CASSSLAGDHNEQFF
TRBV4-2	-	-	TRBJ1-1	TGTGCCAGCAGCCAACCTGACAGAGACATGAACACTGAAGCTTTCTTT	CASSQPDRDMNTEAFF
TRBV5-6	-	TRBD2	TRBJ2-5	TGTGCCAGCAGCAGGGGACTAGCGGCGTCACAGACCCAGTACTTC	CASSRGLAASQTQYF
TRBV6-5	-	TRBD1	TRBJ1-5	TGTGCCAGCAGGCCAGACAGGGGAAAAAATCAGCCCCAGCATTTT	CASRPDRGKNQPQHF
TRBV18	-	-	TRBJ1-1	TGTGCCAGCTCTTCTGACAAGAACACTGAAGCTTTCTTT	CASSSDKNTEAFF
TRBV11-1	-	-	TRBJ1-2	TGTGCCAGCAGCCAGACTTGGGACATTCCTTCCCATGGCTACACCTTC	CASSQTWDIPSHGYTF
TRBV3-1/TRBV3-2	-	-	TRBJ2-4	TGTGCCAGCAGCCCCCTGCCGCCCCAGGGAAAAAACATTCAGTACTTC	CASSPLPPQGKNIQYF
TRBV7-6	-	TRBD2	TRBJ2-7	TGTGCCAGCAGCTTAGAGGGAGCGGGAGGCTTACCGTACGAGCAGTACTTC	CASSLEGAGGLPYEQYF
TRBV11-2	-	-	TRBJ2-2	TGTGCCAGCAGCTTAAGTAGGGGGAACACCGGGGAGCTGTTTTTT	CASSLSRGNTGELFF
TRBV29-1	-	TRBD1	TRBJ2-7	TGCAGCGTTGGACAGGGAGTACGGGCCGAGCAGTACTTC	CSVGQGVRAEQYF
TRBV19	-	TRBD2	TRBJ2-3	TGTGCCAGTAGCCCCCCTAGCGGGAAAGATACGCAGTATTTT	CASSPPSGKDTQYF
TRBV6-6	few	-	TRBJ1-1	TGTGCCAGCAGTTTCGAGGACACTGAAGCTTTCTTT	CASSFEDTEAFF
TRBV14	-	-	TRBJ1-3	TGTGCCAGCAGTCGTCAGGGTGCTGGAAACACCATATATTTT	CASSRQGAGNTIYF
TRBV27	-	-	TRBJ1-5	TGTGCCAGCAGTTTATGGGCACCACGAGGCAATCAGCCCCAGCATTTT	CASSLWAPRGNQPQHF
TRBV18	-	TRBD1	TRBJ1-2	TGTGCCAGCTCACCCTTGACAGGGGCTCCTCGAGGCTACACCTTC	CASSPLTGAPRGYTF
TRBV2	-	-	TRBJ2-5	TGTGCCAGCATAGGGACAAAGTACCAAGAGACCCAGTACTTC	CASIGTKYQETQYF
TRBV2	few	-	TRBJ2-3	TGTGCCAGCAGCCTCTTAGATACGCAGTATTTT	CASSLLDTQYF
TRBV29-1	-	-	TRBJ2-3	TGCAGCGTCCTGCCGGCGGGGTTCACAGATACGCAGTATTTT	CSVLPAGFTDTQYF
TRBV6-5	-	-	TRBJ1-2	TGTGCCAGCAGTTTAGACGGACAAGTCGGCTACACCTTC	CASSLDGQVGYTF
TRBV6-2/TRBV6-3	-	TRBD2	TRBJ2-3	TGTGCCAGCAGTTTCCTACTTTCTCTAGCGGGGCCACCCTCCACAGATACGCAGTATTTT	CASSFLLSLAGPPSTDTQYF
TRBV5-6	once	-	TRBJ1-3	TGTGCCAGCAGCTTACCCAACTCCGGAAACACCATATATTTT	CASSLPNSGNTIYF
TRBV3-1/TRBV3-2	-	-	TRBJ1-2	TGTGCCAGCAGCCTCCAGGGGAACTATGGCTACACCTTC	CASSLQGNYGYTF
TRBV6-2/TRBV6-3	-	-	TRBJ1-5	TGTGCCAGCAGTTATATGGCCAATCAGCCCCAGCATTTT	CASSYMANQPQHF
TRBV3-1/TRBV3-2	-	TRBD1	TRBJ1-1	TGTGCCAGCAGCCCTCATTTGACAGGGTCTGAAGCTTTCTTT	CASSPHLTGSEAFF
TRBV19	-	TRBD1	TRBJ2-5	TGTGCCAGTAGGGGACAGGGGTTTCAAGAGACCCAGTACTTC	CASRGQGFQETQYF
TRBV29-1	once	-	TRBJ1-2	TGCAGCGGAGTCGAAAACTATGGCTACACCTTC	CSGVENYGYTF
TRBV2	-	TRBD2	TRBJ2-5	TGTGCCAGCGCATCCCGCCGGGACTACGGGCAAGAGACCCAGTACTTC	CASASRRDYGQETQYF
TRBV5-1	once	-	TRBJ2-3	TGCGCCAGCACCGGGAACCTCTTTTTACGCACAGATACGCAGTATTTT	CASTGNLFLRTDTQYF
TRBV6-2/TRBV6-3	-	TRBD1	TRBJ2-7	TGTGCCAGCAGTTTGCCCGGGACAGGGGCCTACGAGCAGTACTTC	CASSLPGTGAYEQYF
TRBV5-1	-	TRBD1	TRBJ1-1	TGCGCCAGCAGCTTGTACAGGGGCACTGAAGCTTTCTTT	CASSLYRGTEAFF
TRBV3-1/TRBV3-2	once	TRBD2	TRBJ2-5	TGTGCCAGCAGCCGAGACCTCCGGGGGGGCCAAGAGACCCAGTACTTC	CASSRDLRGGQETQYF
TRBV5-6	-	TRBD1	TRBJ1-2	TGTGCCAGCAGACTGGACAGGGTTGGTGGCTACACCTTC	CASRLDRVGGYTF
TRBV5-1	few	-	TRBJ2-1	TGCGCCAGCAGCCTTCTAGACAATGAGCAGTTCTTC	CASSLLDNEQFF
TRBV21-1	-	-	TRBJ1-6	TGTGCCAGCAGCAAATGGAGCTCCTATAATTCACCCCTCCACTTT	CASSKWSSYNSPLHF
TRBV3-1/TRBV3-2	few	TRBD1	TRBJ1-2	TGTGCCAGCACCCCTAAGACAGGGGGTAATGGCTACACCTTC	CASTPKTGGNGYTF